These T cell receptor beta chains were read from a single sample in a study of glioma-infiltrating T cells. A single record per CDR3 protein comes from TCRdb applying MiXCR to the multiplex PCR reads. This table holds around 350,000 distinct CDR3 sequences, less than 50% found once. Sequences were obtained from glioma tissue, nonneoplastic brain tissue, or PBMCs (not recorded which). Every receptor here comes from a human donor with low-grade glioma or glioblastoma, undergoing nonglioma brain surgery, or in good health (not recorded which). The CDR3 runs from the conserved cysteine through the conserved F or W. A D gene is named only where the DNA matches it firmly. Expanded clones get a size class; other rows say once, few or many, or leave the size out.

size | J | V | D | CDR3 | DNA
. | TRBJ1-5 | TRBV12-3/TRBV12-4 | . | CASSSGLTDQPQHF | TGTGCCAGCAGCTCCGGGCTGACAGATCAGCCCCAGCATTTT
many | TRBJ1-6 | TRBV27 | TRBD1 | CASSLYQGASSPLHF | TGTGCCAGCAGTTTATATCAGGGGGCAAGTTCACCCCTCCACTTT
. | TRBJ2-7 | TRBV20-1 | . | CSAFRVSSYEQYF | TGCAGTGCTTTCCGGGTCTCCTCCTACGAGCAGTACTTC
many | TRBJ2-1 | TRBV27 | . | CASSQYSDEQFF | TGTGCCAGCAGTCAGTACTCGGATGAGCAGTTCTTC
. | TRBJ2-1 | TRBV27 | TRBD2 | CASSLLAGVHYNEQFF | TGTGCCAGCAGTTTATTAGCGGGGGTACATTACAATGAGCAGTTCTTC
. | TRBJ2-5 | TRBV2 | . | CASSARGAPQETQYF | TGTGCCAGCAGTGCGAGGGGCGCCCCCCAAGAGACCCAGTACTTC
. | TRBJ2-7 | TRBV18 | TRBD1 | CASSPQGALAYEQYF | TGTGCCAGCTCACCACAGGGGGCCCTTGCCTACGAGCAGTACTTC
many | TRBJ2-3 | TRBV6-2/TRBV6-3 | TRBD2 | CASSYSMGRRGLGDTQYF | TGTGCCAGCAGTTACTCGATGGGGCGCAGAGGACTAGGCGACACGCAGTATTTT
. | TRBJ2-7 | TRBV7-3 | . | CASSPGLIYEQYF | TGTGCCAGCAGCCCCGGACTAATCTACGAGCAGTACTTC
many | TRBJ1-2 | TRBV27 | TRBD1 | CASSPGTGGFGYTF | TGTGCCAGCAGTCCCGGGACAGGGGGCTTTGGCTACACCTTC
. | TRBJ2-1 | TRBV19 | TRBD1 | CASSMRGGGQGGYNEQFF | TGTGCCAGTAGTATGAGAGGGGGGGGACAGGGAGGGTACAATGAGCAGTTCTTC
many | TRBJ2-1 | TRBV6-2/TRBV6-3 | . | CASSNRVSYNEQFF | TGTGCCAGCAGTAACCGGGTCTCCTACAATGAGCAGTTCTTC
. | TRBJ1-2 | TRBV2 | TRBD1 | CASRPGTGGYGYTF | TGTGCCAGCAGGCCCGGGACAGGGGGCTATGGCTACACCTTC
many | TRBJ1-2 | TRBV28 | . | CACRRQGYGYTF | TGTGCCTGCCGTCGGCAGGGCTATGGCTACACCTTC
many | TRBJ1-3 | TRBV20-1 | TRBD1 | CSARDPRQGGGNTIYF | TGCAGTGCTAGAGATCCCCGGCAGGGGGGAGGAAACACCATATATTTT
once | TRBJ2-5 | TRBV4-3 | TRBD2 | CASSQEVAGVQETQYF | TGCGCCAGTAGCCAAGAAGTGGCGGGAGTTCAAGAGACCCAGTACTTC
once | TRBJ1-2 | TRBV20-1 | . | CGARPSGIQNYGYTF | TGCGGTGCTAGACCCTCCGGGATCCAGAACTATGGCTACACCTTC
many | TRBJ2-3 | TRBV6-5 | . | CASSYSRSSTDTQYF | TGTGCCAGCAGTTACTCGCGGTCTAGCACAGATACGCAGTATTTT
. | TRBJ2-3 | TRBV6-2/TRBV6-3 | TRBD2 | CASSLRTSVDTQYF | TGTGCCAGCAGCCTTAGGACTAGCGTAGATACGCAGTATTTT
. | TRBJ1-1 | TRBV4-3 | . | CASSYWGEGGDTEAFF | TGCGCCAGCAGCTACTGGGGGGAGGGTGGTGACACTGAAGCTTTCTTT
. | TRBJ2-3 | TRBV7-3 | . | CASSLSPPGDTQYF | TGTGCCAGCAGCTTATCCCCCCCGGGAGATACGCAGTATTTT
. | TRBJ1-4 | TRBV4-1 | . | CASSQSQDKLLF | TGCGCCAGCAGCCAATCCCAGGACAAACTGCTTTTT
few | TRBJ2-1 | TRBV7-3 | . | CASSPGLSNEQFF | TGTGCCAGCAGCCCAGGCCTATCCAATGAGCAGTTCTTC
. | TRBJ1-1 | TRBV20-1 | . | CSAPPVLGMGTEAFF | TGCAGTGCCCCCCCCGTTTTGGGGATGGGGACTGAAGCTTTCTTT
many | TRBJ1-1 | TRBV7-2 | . | CASSLYSNTEAFF | TGTGCCAGCAGCTTATACAGTAACACTGAAGCTTTCTTT
many | TRBJ1-4 | TRBV7-2 | . | CASSRDGITSTNEKLFF | TGTGCCAGCAGTAGGGACGGCATAACCTCGACTAATGAAAAACTGTTTTTT
. | TRBJ2-1 | TRBV4-3 | . | CASSPLTPVTYNEQFF | TGCGCCAGCAGCCCCTTAACCCCCGTCACCTACAATGAGCAGTTCTTC
many | TRBJ2-7 | TRBV6-1 | . | CASTRYQREPEQYF | TGTGCCAGCACCCGTTACCAAAGGGAGCCCGAGCAGTACTTC
many | TRBJ2-1 | TRBV27 | . | CASSLYRRARPVEQFF | TGTGCCAGCAGTTTATATCGCAGGGCAAGGCCGGTTGAGCAGTTCTTC
. | TRBJ1-3 | TRBV12-3/TRBV12-4 | . | CASSLREAGNTIYF | TGTGCCAGCAGTCTCCGGGAAGCTGGAAACACCATATATTTT
. | TRBJ2-7 | TRBV4-2 | TRBD1 | CASSQAAGGNSYEQYF | TGTGCCAGCAGCCAAGCGGCAGGGGGCAACTCCTACGAGCAGTACTTC
many | TRBJ2-7 | TRBV27 | . | CASSLGQEDEQYF | TGTGCCAGCAGTTTGGGCCAGGAAGACGAGCAGTACTTC
. | TRBJ2-7 | TRBV6-6 | . | CAISTDGKNSYEQYF | TGTGCCATCAGTACGGACGGTAAGAACTCCTACGAGCAGTACTTC
many | TRBJ1-2 | TRBV3-1 | . | CASSQAGNYGYTF | TGTGCCAGCAGCCAAGCGGGGAACTATGGCTACACCTTC